A selection of T cell receptor beta chains follows, all from one sample in a study of PD-1 blockade in classical Hodgkin lymphoma. The assay was immunoSEQ multiplex PCR, and TCRdb's table has in-frame clones only and misses some. The repertoire includes over 2,500 clones, 70% to 90% of them detected once, and 28% sits in the top ten. The sequencing here drew on CD8+ T cells from blood, taken before the fourth cycle of nivolumab. These receptors were collected from a human donor with classical Hodgkin lymphoma. Each CDR3 is given with its conserved first and last residue. The D gene is left open where the match is weak. Rows may omit the clone size; those that give it use once, few, many or a size class.

V: TRBV9
D: NA
size: NA
J: TRBJ1-3
DNA: TGTGCCAGCAGCGCCGGCGGGGGCCCTGGAAACACCATATATTTT
CDR3: CASSAGGGPGNTIYF

V: TRBV27
D: NA
size: NA
J: TRBJ2-3
DNA: TGTGCCAGCAGTTTCGTCGGGTTCGGGAGCACAGATACGCAGTATTTT
CDR3: CASSFVGFGSTDTQYF

V: TRBV7-9
D: TRBD1
size: once
J: TRBJ1-2
DNA: TGTGCCAGCAGCTTATTTCCGGGACAGGGAGACAACTATGGCTACACCTTC
CDR3: CASSLFPGQGDNYGYTF

V: TRBV19
D: NA
size: NA
J: TRBJ1-1
DNA: TGTGCCAGTAGTATTGGCTTCTGGGGATTGGATGAAGCTTTCTTT
CDR3: CASSIGFWGLDEAFF

V: TRBV7-3
D: TRBD1
size: NA
J: TRBJ1-1
DNA: TGTGCCAGCAGCTCGGACAGGGGGCAGGCTGAAGCTTTCTTT
CDR3: CASSSDRGQAEAFF

V: TRBV27
D: NA
size: NA
J: TRBJ1-1
DNA: TGTGCCAGCAGTTTCCCAGGGGCGAACACTGAAGCTTTCTTT
CDR3: CASSFPGANTEAFF

V: TRBV9
D: NA
size: NA
J: TRBJ2-7
DNA: TGTGCCAGCAGCGTAGGAGGTGCAGGGCGCGAGCAGTACTTC
CDR3: CASSVGGAGREQYF

V: TRBV30
D: NA
size: NA
J: TRBJ2-7
DNA: TGTGCCTGGAGGTTTAGCTCCTACGAGCAGTACTTC
CDR3: CAWRFSSYEQYF

V: TRBV18
D: TRBD2
size: NA
J: TRBJ2-3
DNA: TGTGCCAGCTCACCGGAGCGGGAGGGGACAGATACGCAGTATTTT
CDR3: CASSPEREGTDTQYF

V: TRBV29-1
D: NA
size: NA
J: TRBJ2-7
DNA: TGCAGCGTTGAGGAAAACGGCTACGAGCAGTACTTC
CDR3: CSVEENGYEQYF

V: TRBV27
D: TRBD2
size: NA
J: TRBJ2-2
DNA: TGTGCCAGCAGTTTCATTGGGTTCGGGGGGAGCACCGGGGAGCTGTTTTTT
CDR3: CASSFIGFGGSTGELFF

V: TRBV10-3
D: TRBD1
size: NA
J: TRBJ2-4
DNA: TGTGCCATCAGTGAGTCTTCCGGGACAGGGGGCCTAGGCCCCAAAAACATTCAGTACTTC
CDR3: CAISESSGTGGLGPKNIQYF

V: TRBV7-9
D: NA
size: NA
J: TRBJ2-1
DNA: TGTGCCAGCAGCTTTATTCCCTCACCCAACAATGAGCAGTTCTTC
CDR3: CASSFIPSPNNEQFF

V: TRBV2
D: NA
size: large
J: TRBJ2-7
DNA: TGTGCCAGCACCCGAGGGGATAGAGGGAGTCACGAGCAGTACTTC
CDR3: CASTRGDRGSHEQYF

V: TRBV10-3
D: NA
size: few
J: TRBJ2-3
DNA: TGTGCCATCAGTGAGTCGGGCTACACAGATACGCAGTATTTT
CDR3: CAISESGYTDTQYF

V: TRBV27
D: TRBD2
size: NA
J: TRBJ2-2
DNA: TGTGCCAGCGGTGTAGCGGGGGGGCCAATCGGGGAGCTGTTTTTT
CDR3: CASGVAGGPIGELFF

V: TRBV27
D: NA
size: once
J: TRBJ2-7
DNA: TGTGCCAGCAGTTTAGGCGGCAGCCCCTTCTGGCAGTACTTC
CDR3: CASSLGGSPFWQYF

V: TRBV25-1
D: NA
size: NA
J: TRBJ2-5
DNA: TGTGCCAGCAGTGGCCCGAGGTATGGGGAGACCCAGTACTTC
CDR3: CASSGPRYGETQYF

V: TRBV4-3
D: NA
size: NA
J: TRBJ1-5
DNA: TGCGCCAGCAGCCAAGATCTGGCCCCCAAGGATCAGCCCCAGCATTTT
CDR3: CASSQDLAPKDQPQHF

V: TRBV6-6
D: NA
size: NA
J: TRBJ2-3
DNA: TGTGCCAGCAGTTACGCGGGCCCCCGGGATACGCAGTATTTT
CDR3: CASSYAGPRDTQYF

V: TRBV4-1
D: NA
size: once
J: TRBJ2-1
DNA: TGCGCCAGCAGCCAAGCTCCGGCAGGGAGCTCCTACAATGAGCAGTTCTTC
CDR3: CASSQAPAGSSYNEQFF

V: TRBV18
D: NA
size: NA
J: TRBJ2-3
DNA: TGTGCCAGCTCACCACGCCAGGGTAGAAAGGCAGATACGCAGTATTTT
CDR3: CASSPRQGRKADTQYF

V: TRBV9
D: TRBD2
size: NA
J: TRBJ2-2
DNA: TGTGCCAGCAGCGCGGCCAGCGGGAGTACCGGGGAGCTGTTTTTT
CDR3: CASSAASGSTGELFF

V: TRBV5-8
D: NA
size: NA
J: TRBJ2-1
DNA: TGTGCCAGCAGCCCCGACAGGCCCCCGTCCTACAATGAGCAGTTCTTC
CDR3: CASSPDRPPSYNEQFF

V: TRBV6-4
D: TRBD1
size: NA
J: TRBJ1-2
DNA: TGTGCCAGCAGTGACACTGGACAGGCATTGTATGGCTACACCTTC
CDR3: CASSDTGQALYGYTF

V: TRBV9
D: NA
size: NA
J: TRBJ2-3
DNA: TGTGCCAGCAGCGTAGGGTGGGGCACAGATACGCAGTATTTT
CDR3: CASSVGWGTDTQYF

V: TRBV12-5
D: TRBD1
size: NA
J: TRBJ2-5
DNA: TGTGCTAGTGGGGAACAGGGGTTTCTGGAGACCCAGTACTTC
CDR3: CASGEQGFLETQYF

V: TRBV2
D: NA
size: NA
J: TRBJ2-3
DNA: TGTGCCAGCAGTGAAGCGACGGGAATGGGCACAGATACGCAGTATTTT
CDR3: CASSEATGMGTDTQYF

V: TRBV5-1
D: NA
size: few
J: TRBJ1-6
DNA: TGCGCCAGCAGCTTGGCCGGGACACCAAATTCACCCCTCCACTTT
CDR3: CASSLAGTPNSPLHF

V: TRBV30
D: TRBD2
size: NA
J: TRBJ2-7
DNA: TGTGCCTGGACCCATGAGCGGGAGGGCTTCGACGAGCAGTACTTC
CDR3: CAWTHEREGFDEQYF

V: TRBV5-1
D: NA
size: NA
J: TRBJ2-1
DNA: TGCGCCAGCAGCACTGGGATCGGCCAGAGCTCCTACAATGAGCAGTTCTTC
CDR3: CASSTGIGQSSYNEQFF

V: TRBV27
D: NA
size: NA
J: TRBJ2-1
DNA: TGTGCCAGCAGTTTGATGGACACTTCCAATGAGCAGTTCTTC
CDR3: CASSLMDTSNEQFF

V: TRBV25-1
D: NA
size: NA
J: TRBJ1-5
DNA: TGTGCCAGCAGTGGGCTCCAAGGCAATCAGCCCCAGCATTTT
CDR3: CASSGLQGNQPQHF

V: TRBV5-1
D: TRBD1
size: medium-sized
J: TRBJ2-2
DNA: TGCGCCAGGGGACAGGGTCCGAACGGGGAGCTGTTTTTT
CDR3: CARGQGPNGELFF

V: TRBV7-3
D: NA
size: NA
J: TRBJ2-3
DNA: TGTGCCAGCAGCTTTACAGGGTCGGGCACAGATACGCAGTATTTT
CDR3: CASSFTGSGTDTQYF

V: TRBV27
D: NA
size: NA
J: TRBJ1-6
DNA: TGTGCCAGCAGCCCTGACAGTAGGGGTTCACCCCTCCACTTT
CDR3: CASSPDSRGSPLHF

V: TRBV28
D: TRBD1
size: NA
J: TRBJ2-6
DNA: TGTGCCAGCAGTCCGGACAGGGACCACTCTGGGGCCAACGTCCTGACTTTC
CDR3: CASSPDRDHSGANVLTF

V: TRBV5-5
D: TRBD1
size: NA
J: TRBJ1-6
DNA: TGTGCCAGCAGCCAGACAGGGTTGGAAGATAATTCACCCCTCCACTTT
CDR3: CASSQTGLEDNSPLHF

V: TRBV9
D: TRBD1
size: NA
J: TRBJ2-5
DNA: TGTGCCAGCAGCGCCGGACAGGGGGGTTGGGAGACCCAGTACTTC
CDR3: CASSAGQGGWETQYF

V: TRBV5-4
D: NA
size: NA
J: TRBJ1-3
DNA: TGTGCCAGCAGCTTGGGGCGGGTCTCGAGCTCTGGAAACACCATATATTTT
CDR3: CASSLGRVSSSGNTIYF

V: TRBV7-2
D: NA
size: few
J: TRBJ2-7
DNA: TGTGCCAGCAGCTGGGGGCTCGAGCAGTACTTC
CDR3: CASSWGLEQYF

V: TRBV5-4
D: NA
size: once
J: TRBJ1-2
DNA: TGTGCCAGCAGCTTGGCGGAAGCTACAGAGGTCTATGGCTACACCTTC
CDR3: CASSLAEATEVYGYTF

V: TRBV10-3
D: NA
size: NA
J: TRBJ2-3
DNA: TGTGCCATCACGGCCGAGGGGTCCGCTCCCACAGATACGCAGTATTTT
CDR3: CAITAEGSAPTDTQYF

V: TRBV6-1
D: TRBD1
size: NA
J: TRBJ2-7
DNA: TGTGCCAGCAGTGAGGGACAGGCCTGGTTGCAGTACTTC
CDR3: CASSEGQAWLQYF

V: TRBV6-6
D: TRBD1
size: NA
J: TRBJ1-5
DNA: TGTGCCACCAATACAGGGGACAGCAATCAGCCCCAGCATTTT
CDR3: CATNTGDSNQPQHF

V: TRBV7-9
D: NA
size: NA
J: TRBJ1-5
DNA: TGTGCCAGCAGCTTAAGCCCTGACTGGGGCCCCAATCAGCCCCAGCATTTT
CDR3: CASSLSPDWGPNQPQHF

V: TRBV6-5
D: NA
size: NA
J: TRBJ2-3
DNA: TGTGCCAGCAGTTACGGAGGGGGGAGAACAGATACGCAGTATTTT
CDR3: CASSYGGGRTDTQYF

V: TRBV5-4
D: NA
size: NA
J: TRBJ1-5
DNA: TGTGCCAGCAGCTTGGAATGGGGTCAGCCCCAGCATTTT
CDR3: CASSLEWGQPQHF

V: TRBV15
D: TRBD2
size: NA
J: TRBJ2-1
DNA: TGTGCCACCACCGGCTCTGGGCCAAGCGGGGGTTACTACAATGAGCAGTTCTTC
CDR3: CATTGSGPSGGYYNEQFF

V: TRBV5-6
D: NA
size: once
J: TRBJ2-7
DNA: TGTGCCAGCAGCTTGGGCCCTACCTACGAGCAGTACTTC
CDR3: CASSLGPTYEQYF

V: TRBV7-3
D: NA
size: few
J: TRBJ2-7
DNA: TGTGCCAGCAGCCTCTTGGGAGGAGAAGACGAGCAGTACTTC
CDR3: CASSLLGGEDEQYF

V: TRBV6-5
D: NA
size: NA
J: TRBJ1-5
DNA: TGTGCCAGCAGTTACTCCGCCGGTCAGCCCCAGCATTTT
CDR3: CASSYSAGQPQHF